The clone carrying this T cell receptor beta chain was seen many times. The sample belongs to a study of CD8 T cells in ankylosing spondylitis. V shed 2 bases and J 3 bases; nucleotides not matched to a gene: 3. This CDR3 has 14 residues. Germline assignment: CDR1 MNHEY and CDR2 SMNVEV (reference sequence). TCRdb recomputed calls from the 5' RACE reads with MiXCR, one row per CDR3 protein. Among some 37,000 distinct CDR3 sequences listed, 13% were seen once. The genes are TRBV27 and TRBJ1-2; 7 positions agree with TRBD1. This receptor was identified in a male donor with ankylosing spondylitis. Sequenced input: synovial fluid, either unsorted or a sorted T cell fraction (not recorded which). The CDR3, as DNA: TGTGCCAGCAGTTTACAACAGGGGCACTATGGCTACACCTTC. Translated: CASSLQQGHYGYTF.